The 15 T cell receptor beta chains presented below share a single source sample, sequenced in a study of blood T cell repertoires in COVID-19. This table comes from immunoSEQ multiplex PCR, and its TCRdb copy is limited to in-frame clones, with some not included. The table has some 350,000 clones, more than 75% seen once. The sequenced sample was PBMCs or T cells enriched from blood (not recorded which). The receptors shown here come from a woman in her 30s who had recovered from COVID-19.

This chain connects TRBV7-6 to TRBJ2-1; 7 bases align to TRBD1. The CDR3 extends over 17 amino acids. Germline V lookup: CDR1 SGHVS, CDR2 FNYEAQ. With V trimmed by 0 bases and J by 5 bases, 10 bases remained unmatched. Here the CDR3 reads CASSLAPGDRVDNEQFF. The DNA of the CDR3 is TGTGCCAGCAGCTTAGCTCCAGGGGACAGAGTAGACAATGAGCAGTTCTTC.

This chain links TRBV28 with TRBJ1-1; TRBD1 is a possible D gene (5 bases). Germline lookup yields CDR1 MDHEN and CDR2 SYDVKM. This CDR3 is 15 amino acids long. V was trimmed by 2 bases and J by 0 bases, leaving 10 bases between them. This CDR3 reads CASSLNPGLNTEAFF. In DNA form, the CDR3 reads TGTGCCAGCAGTTTAAACCCAGGGCTGAACACTGAAGCTTTCTTT.

The V and J genes are TRBV9 and TRBJ2-2; weak D call: TRBD1 (5 bases). CDR3 length equals 14 residues. Trimming took 2 bases from V and 6 from J, leaving 11 bases between them. From germline, CDR1 is SGDLS and CDR2 YYNGEE. The CDR3 loop reads CASSVTGRSGELFF. The CDR3 nucleotides read TGTGCCAGCAGCGTCACAGGAAGGTCCGGGGAGCTGTTTTTT.

The V and J genes are TRBV5-1 and TRBJ2-2, with TRBD2 matching over 7 bases. CDR3 length equals 15 residues. Germline loops: CDR1 SGHRS, CDR2 YFSETQ. The ends lost 4 bases at V and 1 base at J; junction bases unmatched: 4. In DNA, the CDR3 is TGCGCCAGCAGCATTCCTAGCGGGAACACCGGGGAGCTGTTTTTT. Translated: CASSIPSGNTGELFF.

The chain is built from TRBV28 and TRBJ1-3; D possibly corresponds to TRBD1 (6 bases). V lost 7 bases and J 4 bases, leaving 17 bases between the germline ends. Germline lookup yields CDR1 MDHEN and CDR2 SYDVKM. The CDR3 contains 15 residues. The CDR3 sequence is CASNPVQGYGNTIYF. CDR3 coding DNA: TGTGCCAGCAACCCTGTCCAGGGGTACGGAAACACCATATATTTT.

The V and J genes are TRBV24-1 and TRBJ2-7, with 7 bases lining up with TRBD2. The CDR3 has 15 amino acids. Germline lookup yields CDR1 KGHDR and CDR2 SFDVKD. After removal of 5 bases from V and 1 base from J, the junction contained 7 bases not matched to a gene. DNA for the CDR3: TGTGCCACCAGTGCCCGGGAGGCTACGTCCTACGAGCAGTACTTC. Translated: CATSAREATSYEQYF.

V and J are TRBV11-2 and TRBJ1-1; D might be TRBD1 (6 bases). Germline V gene lookup returns CDR1 SGHAT and CDR2 FQNNGV. V was pared by 8 bases and J by 1 base, with 14 bases between. There are 14 residues in the CDR3. CDR3 DNA: TGTGCCAGCGGGGATTGGACAGCGAACACTGAAGCTTTCTTT. Amino acid sequence: CASGDWTANTEAFF.

J is TRBJ2-7 and V is TRBV28; 8 positions match TRBD2. The J segment lost 0 bases and the V segment lost 6 bases, leaving 4 bases of the junction unmatched. This CDR3 spans 14 amino acids. The germline gives CDR1 MDHEN, CDR2 SYDVKM. DNA of the CDR3: TGTGCCAGCAGATTCGGGACTAGCTCCTACGAGCAGTACTTC. It codes for CASRFGTSSYEQYF.

The sample holds many counts of this clone. CDR3 region: CASSLTGVQPQHF. CDR3 sequence (DNA): TGCGCCAGCAGCTTGACAGGGGTCCAGCCCCAGCATTTT. The rearrangement joins TRBV5-1 to TRBJ1-5; 7 bases fit TRBD1. Germline assignment: CDR1 SGHRS and CDR2 YFSETQ. Unmatched junction bases numbered 2, after V lost 1 base and J lost 7 bases. CDR3 length: 13 residues. Full variable domain (rest looked up from reference TRBV5-1 and TRBJ1-5): KAGVTQTPRYLIKTRGQQVTLSCSPISGHRSVSWYQQTPGQGLQFLFEYFSETQRNKGNFPGRFSGRQFSNSRSEMNVSTLELGDSALYLCASSLTGVQPQHFGDGTRLSIL.

This chain uses TRBV21-1 with TRBJ1-1; TRBD1 was called by the table and not checked on the DNA. TRBV21-1 is a documented pseudogene. The CDR3 contains 19 residues. CDR3 protein: CASSRLGQGVYSMNTEAFF. DNA for the CDR3: TGTGCCAGCAGCAGATTGGGACAGGGGGTTTATTCCATGAACACTGAAGCTTTCTTT.

J is TRBJ1-3 and V is TRBV6-5; D not certain. V lost 0 bases and J lost 4, with 13 bases in between. Germline lookup yields CDR1 MNHEY and CDR2 SVGAGI. The length of the CDR3 is 16 residues. CDR3: CASSYSKSSGGNTIYF. CDR3 nucleotides: TGTGCCAGCAGTTACTCGAAGTCTTCCGGGGGAAACACCATATATTTT.

The chain is built from TRBV6-5 and TRBJ2-1, with no clear D. The V end lost 8 bases, the J end lost 4 bases, and 9 bases lay between the germline ends. Germline loops: CDR1 MNHEY, CDR2 SVGAGI. The CDR3 totals 12 residues. CDR3 sequence reads: CASGQAYNEQFF. CDR3 nucleotides: TGTGCCAGCGGGCAGGCATACAATGAGCAGTTCTTC.

This clone was counted once. The chain uses TRBV30 and TRBJ1-2; D gene uncertain. Germline V lookup: CDR1 GTSNPN, CDR2 SVGIG (reference sequence). The CDR3 loop spans 13 amino acids. V was clipped by 1 base and J by 4 bases, with 10 bases between them. DNA of the CDR3: TGTGCCTGGAGTGGTCGAGGGTCCTATGGCTACACCTTC. This codes for CAWSGRGSYGYTF.

The genes are TRBV12-3 or TRBV12-4 and TRBJ1-5; 7 positions match TRBD1. This CDR3 has 12 residues. V lost 6 bases and J lost 6; bases outside the gene matches: 2. The chain's CDR3 is CASRQGGQPQHF. The CDR3 DNA reads as TGTGCCAGCAGGCAGGGGGGTCAGCCCCAGCATTTT.

The V gene is TRBV27, the J gene TRBJ1-2; TRBD1 aligns across 9 bases. V shed 4 bases, J shed 7 bases, and the junction held 10 bases outside the gene matches. Germline V lookup: CDR1 MNHEY, CDR2 SMNVEV (reference sequence). The CDR3 totals 15 residues. CDR3 in DNA: TGTGCCAGCAGTTCGGATCAGACAGGGGGTCTTGGCTACACCTTC. Translation gives CASSSDQTGGLGYTF.